This note documents a single T cell receptor (beta chain) sequence. Its antigen is undetermined. Trimming removed 3 bases from V and 5 bases from J, with 17 bases in between. The CDR3 covers 17 residues. Germline CDR1 and CDR2: ENHRY and SYGVKD. These data originate in a study of graft-versus-host responses after intestinal transplantation. Findings of the study overall: GvH clonotypes were identified within recipient marrow, with a subset emerging first in ileum or blood.

Method: immunoSEQ multiplex PCR; TCRdb's copy keeps in-frame clones and lacks some. The data show some 76,000 clones, roughly 91% seen once. The source is a human donor who was the organ donor for an intestinal transplant. The chain links TRBV10-3 to TRBJ1-6; D is uncertain. Source: unstimulated CD8+ T cells sorted from spleen or lymph node cells, taken before transplant. The CDR3 protein is CAISEPPRAGDNSPLHF. CDR3 DNA: TGTGCCATCAGTGAACCCCCAAGGGCCGGGGATAATTCACCCCTCCACTTT.